The 8 T cell receptor beta chains presented below share a single source sample, sequenced in a study of PD-L1 blockade in urothelial cancer. Time point described: peripheral blood 6 weeks after treatment start. Assay: immunoSEQ multiplex PCR; the TCRdb copy retains only in-frame clones and omits some. The repertoire includes roughly 28,000 clones, 80% to 90% of them detected once, and 2.5% to 3.5% sits in the top ten. The material sequenced was PBMCs, taken around atezolizumab (anti-PD-L1) treatment. The receptors shown here come from a man in his 70s with urothelial cancer.

Only a few counts were recorded for this clone. The chain links TRBV30 to TRBJ2-7; 9 bases are shared with TRBD1. Germline V gene lookup returns CDR1 GTSNPN and CDR2 SVGIG (reference sequence). This CDR3 has 16 residues. V lost 2 bases and J lost 0; bases outside the gene matches: 8. CDR3 DNA: TGTGCCTGGAGTCCACGGGGACAGGGTAACTCCTACGAGCAGTACTTC. Its translation: CAWSPRGQGNSYEQYF.

The chain recombines TRBV2 with TRBJ1-2; D not certain. Trimming cost V 0 bases and J 4 bases, with 6 bases left between them. The CDR3 is 13 amino acids. Germline V gene lookup returns CDR1 SNHLY and CDR2 FYNNEI. The CDR3 DNA follows: TGTGCCAGCAGTGAAGCAAGTAGCTATGGCTACACCTTC. It encodes CASSEASSYGYTF.

The chain employs TRBV18 and TRBJ1-4, with D possibly matching TRBD1 (5 bases). The CDR3 extends over 15 amino acids. The germline V gene encodes CDR1 KGHSH and CDR2 LQKENI. V lost 4 bases and J lost 0, with 9 bases in between. The CDR3 DNA follows: TGTGCCAGCTCACTTCAGGGCGCAACTAATGAAAAACTGTTTTTT. This encodes CASSLQGATNEKLFF.

The rearrangement joins TRBV19 to TRBJ1-1; 7 nucleotides match TRBD1. The junction had 16 bases not matched to a gene; V was cut back by 7 bases and J by 2 bases. Germline assignment: CDR1 LNHDA and CDR2 SQIVND (reference sequence). The CDR3 loop spans 17 amino acids. In DNA form, the CDR3 reads TGTGCCAGTACCACACCACCTTCGACAGGGACTAACACTGAAGCTTTCTTT. It encodes CASTTPPSTGTNTEAFF.

In DNA, the CDR3 is TGTGCCAGCAGCCATCAGGGAACTGGAAACACCATATATTTT. Protein: CASSHQGTGNTIYF. The genes are TRBV14 and TRBJ1-3; D is possibly TRBD1 (5 bases). The CDR3 has 14 amino acids. CDR1 and CDR2 from the germline V gene are SGHDN and FVKESK. Trimming took off 3 bases at V and 2 bases at J, with 8 bases between the two ends.

This clone was counted once. A junction boundary mismatches the germline segment, possibly from a read error. The V gene is TRBV18, the J gene TRBJ2-7; 9 bases fit TRBD1. Germline V gives CDR1 KGHSH, CDR2 LQKENI. The length of the CDR3 is 14 residues. CDR3 protein: CASSRGQGSPGEYF. As DNA, the CDR3 is TGTGCCAGTTCACGGGGACAGGGTAGCCCCGGGGAGTACTTC.

The rearrangement links TRBV7-2 to TRBJ2-1, with a tentative D call TRBD1 (6 bases). Germline V gene sequence: CDR1 SGHTA, CDR2 FQGNSA. CDR3 length: 13 amino acids. V lost 5 bases to trimming and J lost 10 bases, with 15 bases between them. The CDR3 region is CASSPDQTGEQFF. The CDR3 DNA follows: TGTGCCAGCAGCCCAGATCAGACAGGCGAGCAGTTCTTC.

The V gene is TRBV9, the J gene TRBJ1-2; D might be TRBD1 (6 bases). The V gene's germline CDR1 is SGDLS and CDR2 YYNGEE. CDR3 size: 16 residues. Between the trimmed V and J ends, which lost 2 bases and 2 bases, there was a span of 16 bases. DNA of the CDR3: TGTGCCAGCAGCGTCGGACAGTCCGCTTTAAACTATGGCTACACCTTC. This translates into CASSVGQSALNYGYTF.